What follows are 7 T cell receptor beta chains derived from one specimen sequenced in a study of T cell changes during pregnancy in multiple sclerosis. Assay used: immunoSEQ multiplex PCR; TCRdb lists only in-frame clones, some missing. Of tens of thousands of clones listed, approximately 93% are singletons. The sample was peripheral blood, taken in the second trimester of pregnancy. These receptors all stem from a female donor in good health, enrolled as a control in a pregnancy study.

This chain links TRBV5-1 with TRBJ2-4, with a possible D match to TRBD1 (6 bases). The CDR3 totals 16 residues. V was cut by 0 bases and J by 3 bases, with 13 bases left in between. Germline values: CDR1 SGHRS, CDR2 YFSETQ. CDR3 DNA: TGCGCCAGCAGCTTGGTTGTGGGGGCCGGCAAAAACATTCAGTACTTC. Residues: CASSLVVGAGKNIQYF.

This chain links TRBV11-2 with TRBJ2-3; D perhaps matches TRBD1 (6 bases). The CDR3 spans 15 residues. Germline CDR1 is SGHAT and CDR2 is FQNNGV. V gave up 5 bases and J gave up 9 bases, with 21 bases separating them. In DNA form, the CDR3 reads TGTGCCAGCAGCATAAAGTTGGGGCAGGGGAGAACGCAGTATTTT. It is translated as CASSIKLGQGRTQYF.

A note on this clone: The same CDR3 also results from other DNA sequences found in this sample. The CDR3 is CASSLAESSYNEQFF. CDR3 in DNA: TGCGCCAGCAGCTTGGCCGAGAGCTCCTACAATGAGCAGTTCTTC. This rearrangement joins TRBV5-1 to TRBJ2-1; D not certain. The ends were cut back, 0 bases at V and 0 bases at J, with 7 bases in the middle. Germline values: CDR1 SGHRS, CDR2 YFSETQ. This CDR3 is built from 15 residues.

The DNA for the CDR3 is TGTGCCAGCAGTCCCGACACCACAGATACGCAGTATTTT. Its protein is CASSPDTTDTQYF. The chain carries TRBV11-3 and TRBJ2-3; D unclear. Germline values: CDR1 SGHNT, CDR2 YENEEA. V dropped 6 bases and J dropped 2 bases, with 9 bases sitting between them. The CDR3 runs 13 residues.

This chain uses TRBV28 with TRBJ2-7; TRBD2 matches at 9 bases. The CDR3 length is 15 residues. V lost 2 bases, J lost 3 bases, and 5 bases stayed unmatched. Germline V gives CDR1 MDHEN, CDR2 SYDVKM. The CDR3, as DNA: TGTGCCAGCAGTTTACCGGGACTAGCTGGCTACGAGCAGTACTTC. It translates to CASSLPGLAGYEQYF.

The rearrangement uses TRBV19 and TRBJ1-1; weak D call: TRBD1 (6 bases). The CDR3 is 15 amino acids. V shed 7 bases and J shed 6 bases, with 21 bases lying between them. Looked up from germline, CDR1 is LNHDA and CDR2 is SQIVND (reference sequence). CDR3 nucleotides: TGTGCCAGTATTATCCGGACAGCGAGCTTATCTGAAGCTTTCTTT. It specifies CASIIRTASLSEAFF.

The rearrangement links TRBV5-1 to TRBJ2-5, with D possibly TRBD1 on 5 matching bases. Germline CDR1 SGHRS, CDR2 YFSETQ. The length of the CDR3 is 14 residues. V dropped 5 bases and J dropped 5 bases, with 16 bases sitting between them. The CDR3, as DNA: TGCGCCAGCAGGATGGGTCCAGGGATGGAGACCCAGTACTTC. This sequence encodes CASRMGPGMETQYF. The entire variable domain, with the rest obtained from reference TRBV5-1 and TRBJ2-5, is as follows: KAGVTQTPRYLIKTRGQQVTLSCSPISGHRSVSWYQQTPGQGLQFLFEYFSETQRNKGNFPGRFSGRQFSNSRSEMNVSTLELGDSALYLCASRMGPGMETQYFGPGTRLLVL.